This note documents a single T cell receptor (beta chain) sequence. In this sample, this clonotype turned up a few times. Its antigen remains undetermined. It has no much larger one-base neighbor in the sample; base qualities were not kept. The protocol used for the library was 5' RACE. The data were produced on an Illumina HiSeq 2000. Template switching added a universal primer binding site, and the final cDNA carried a unique molecular identifier that allowed TCR cDNA molecules to be counted accurately. Specific primers in the conserved constant-segment region were used to synthesize first-strand cDNA for the TCR alpha and beta chains. To control for contamination, every cDNA library was double barcoded, receiving both a SMART-Mk sample barcode and Illumina barcodes. TruSeq adapter sequences, together with Illumina sample barcodes, were added in two successive PCR steps. The TCR alpha and beta cDNA libraries were sequenced on the Illumina HiSeq platform using custom primers. In the paper's pipeline: MiGEC processed the raw reads to extract unique molecular identifiers, while MiXCR was used to determine the CDR3 positions. For each individual, recombination models were inferred using an EM algorithm with the repgenHMM and IGoR tools. The tcR package in R was used for shared clonotype analysis, with sharing normalized by the product of cloneset sizes. Out-of-frame nonproductive sequences were analyzed to study raw recombination free of thymic and clonal selection effects. The public reads were reanalyzed by TCRdb: fastp trimming at Q25, MiXCR alignment, in-frame beta chains only. Here each entry gathers all rows of one CDR3 protein and keeps the most common genes and DNA. The V and J calls were determined by TCRdb, not by the authors. The sample table records some 900,000 distinct CDR3 sequences; roughly an eighth of these occur just once. About 1.5% of the sample is taken by the ten largest.

Only healthy Caucasian donors were included. The twin cohort comprised three pairs of female monozygotic twins, all aged roughly 18 to 29 years. The RNA used for TCR libraries was isolated from peripheral blood mononuclear cells. Compared with germline, V lacks 0 bases and J lacks 0 bases; bases without a gene match: 10. The germline V gene gives CDR1 as SQVTM and CDR2 as ANQGSEA. The CDR3 contains 18 residues, cysteine and phenylalanine counted. Only the CDR3 part of the read is kept: 54 bases, read in frame from the first base. This entry is derived from a study of identical twins (dated by TCRdb to 2016 to 2017). With respect to the entire study: The study deep-sequenced TCR alpha and beta repertoires from monozygotic twins, unrelated adults of various ages and cord blood to test whether fetal clonotypes persist. To rule out contamination, replicate twin experiments were performed at different times with different library preparation protocols.

Overall results and qualifications from the work: Invariant T cells such as MAIT and iNKT could partly confound zero-insertion analyses, though diverse VJ usage argued against this for most clonotypes. A weaker excess of twin sharing was found in beta out-of-frame sequences because the signal-to-noise ratio was lowered by fewer shared sequences. Because the same donors could not be followed over many years, conclusions were based on cross-sectional statistical analysis. In monozygotic twins, out-of-frame TCR alpha sharing was systematically underestimated by recombination models, although the models agreed with sharing between unrelated individuals. Abundant cord blood beta clonotypes carried fewer insertions; young adult naive repertoires showed a weaker similar trend, while memory repertoires showed none. Compared with coincidental sharing between unrelated individuals, out-of-frame TCR alpha sequences shared between twins showed an excess of sequences with low generation probability.

This sample was shared with a second study, whose subject was yellow fever vaccine responses in identical twins. That second report states: The authors reported that the T cell response to vaccination in identical twins appeared partly convergent and partly personalized. The study precisely tracked vaccine-responding T cell clones in identical twins.

The receptor was isolated from a woman under 30 in good health. The sample consisted of PBMCs. The rearrangement joined TRBV29-1 to TRBJ1-5, and 8 junction bases match TRBD1. The DNA is TGCAGCGTTGAAGATTATTGGACAGGGTTAAATAGCAATCAGCCCCAGCATTTT. This translates into CSVEDYWTGLNSNQPQHF.